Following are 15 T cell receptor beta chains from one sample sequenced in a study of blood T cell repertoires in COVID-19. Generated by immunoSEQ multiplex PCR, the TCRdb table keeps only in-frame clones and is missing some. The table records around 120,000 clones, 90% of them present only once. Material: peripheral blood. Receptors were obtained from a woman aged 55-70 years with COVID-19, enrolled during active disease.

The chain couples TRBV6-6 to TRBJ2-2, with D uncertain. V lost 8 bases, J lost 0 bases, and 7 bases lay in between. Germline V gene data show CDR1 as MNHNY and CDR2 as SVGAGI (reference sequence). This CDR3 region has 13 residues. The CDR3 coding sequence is TGTGCCAGCTGTGGAGCGAACACCGGGGAGCTGTTTTTT. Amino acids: CASCGANTGELFF.

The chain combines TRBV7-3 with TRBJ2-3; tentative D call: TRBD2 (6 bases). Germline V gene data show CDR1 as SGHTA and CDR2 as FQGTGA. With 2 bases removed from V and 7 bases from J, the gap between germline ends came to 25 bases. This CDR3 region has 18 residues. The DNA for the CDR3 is TGTGCCAGCAGCTTATTAGCGGCCTCACAGAGGCCTAATCATACGCAGTATTTT. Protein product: CASSLLAASQRPNHTQYF.

Here the CDR3 DNA reads TGTGCCACCATGCGGGGAGGGGATGGCTACACCTTC. This encodes CATMRGGDGYTF. This chain joins TRBV10-3 and TRBJ1-2; weak D call: TRBD1 (5 bases). This CDR3 has 12 residues. V was trimmed by 10 bases and J by 6 bases, leaving 15 bases between them. CDR1 ENHRY and CDR2 SYGVKD come from the germline V gene.

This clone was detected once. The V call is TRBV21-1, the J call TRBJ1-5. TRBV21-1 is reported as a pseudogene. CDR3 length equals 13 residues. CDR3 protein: CASSSHSNQPQHF. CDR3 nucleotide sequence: TGTGCCAGCTCGAGTCATAGCAATCAGCCCCAGCATTTT.

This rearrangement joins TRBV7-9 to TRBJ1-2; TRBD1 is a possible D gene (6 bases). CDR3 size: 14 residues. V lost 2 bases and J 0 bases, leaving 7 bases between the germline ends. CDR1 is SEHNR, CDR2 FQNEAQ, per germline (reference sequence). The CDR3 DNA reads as TGTGCCAGCAGCTTATGGGGGCCTAACTATGGCTACACCTTC. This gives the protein CASSLWGPNYGYTF.

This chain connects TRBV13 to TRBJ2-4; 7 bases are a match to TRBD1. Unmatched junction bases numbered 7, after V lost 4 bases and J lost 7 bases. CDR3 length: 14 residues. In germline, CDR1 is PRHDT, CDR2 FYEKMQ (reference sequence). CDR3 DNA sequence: TGTGCCAGCAGCTCCTACAGGGGTGCCAACATTCAGTACTTC. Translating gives CASSSYRGANIQYF.

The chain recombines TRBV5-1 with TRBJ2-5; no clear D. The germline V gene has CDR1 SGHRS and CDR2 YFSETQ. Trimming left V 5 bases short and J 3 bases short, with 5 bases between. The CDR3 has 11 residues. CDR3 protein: CASRLEETQYF. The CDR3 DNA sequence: TGCGCCAGCAGATTAGAAGAGACCCAGTACTTC.

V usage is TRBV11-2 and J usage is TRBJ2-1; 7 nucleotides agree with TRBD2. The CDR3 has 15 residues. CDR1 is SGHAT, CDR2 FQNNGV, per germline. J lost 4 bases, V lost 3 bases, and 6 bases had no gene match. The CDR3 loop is CASSFGGTSYNEQFF. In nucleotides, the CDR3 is TGTGCCAGCAGCTTCGGGGGGACCTCGTACAATGAGCAGTTCTTC.

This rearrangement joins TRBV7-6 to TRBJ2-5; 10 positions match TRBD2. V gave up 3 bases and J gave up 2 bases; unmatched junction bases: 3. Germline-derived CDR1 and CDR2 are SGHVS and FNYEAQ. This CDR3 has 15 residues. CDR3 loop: CASSFLAGAQETQYF. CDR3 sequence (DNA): TGTGCCAGCAGCTTTCTAGCGGGGGCTCAAGAGACCCAGTACTTC.

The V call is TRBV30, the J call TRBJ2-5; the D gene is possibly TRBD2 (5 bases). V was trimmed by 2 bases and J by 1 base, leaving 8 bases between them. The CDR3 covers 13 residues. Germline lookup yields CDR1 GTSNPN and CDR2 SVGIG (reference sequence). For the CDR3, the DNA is TGTGCCTGGAGTTACGGGGTCCAAGAGACCCAGTACTTC. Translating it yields CAWSYGVQETQYF.

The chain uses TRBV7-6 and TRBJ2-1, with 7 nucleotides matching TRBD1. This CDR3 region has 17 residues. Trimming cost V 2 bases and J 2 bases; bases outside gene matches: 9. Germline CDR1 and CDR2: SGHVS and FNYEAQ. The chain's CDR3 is CASSLLRGQGAYNEQFF. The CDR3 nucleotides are TGTGCCAGCAGCTTATTAAGGGGGCAGGGGGCCTACAATGAGCAGTTCTTC.

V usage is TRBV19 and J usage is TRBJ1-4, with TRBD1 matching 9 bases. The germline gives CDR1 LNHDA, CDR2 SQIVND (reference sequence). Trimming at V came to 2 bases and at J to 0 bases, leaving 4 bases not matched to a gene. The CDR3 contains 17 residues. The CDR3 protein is CASSIPRTGATNEKLFF. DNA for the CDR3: TGTGCCAGTAGTATACCGCGGACAGGGGCAACTAATGAAAAACTGTTTTTT.

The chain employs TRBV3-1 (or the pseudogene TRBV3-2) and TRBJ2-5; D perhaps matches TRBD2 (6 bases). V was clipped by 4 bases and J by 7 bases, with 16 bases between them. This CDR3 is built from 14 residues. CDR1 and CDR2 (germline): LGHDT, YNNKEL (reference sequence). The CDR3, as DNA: TGTGCCAGCAGCCTCGACAGAGGACTAACGACCCAGTACTTC. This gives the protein CASSLDRGLTTQYF.

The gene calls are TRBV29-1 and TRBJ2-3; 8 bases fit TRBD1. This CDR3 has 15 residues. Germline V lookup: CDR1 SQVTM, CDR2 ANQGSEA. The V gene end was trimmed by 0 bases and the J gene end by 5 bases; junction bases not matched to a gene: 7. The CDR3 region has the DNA TGCAGCGTTGAAGAGGGTCAGGGGGCACAAGATACGCAGTATTTT. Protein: CSVEEGQGAQDTQYF.

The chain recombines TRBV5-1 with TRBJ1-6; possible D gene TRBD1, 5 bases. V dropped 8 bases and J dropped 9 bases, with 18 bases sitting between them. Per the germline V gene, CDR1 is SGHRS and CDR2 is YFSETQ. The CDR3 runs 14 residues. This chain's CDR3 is CASTLGGVGSPLHF. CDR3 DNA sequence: TGCGCCAGTACCCTCGGGGGAGTTGGTTCACCCCTCCACTTT.